The T cell receptor (beta chain) described here comes from a study of blood T cell repertoires in COVID-19. Study as a whole: Samples taken during acute and convalescent COVID-19 were collected in the United States, Italy and Spain. The cDNA or gDNA used as material had been derived from T cells, B-cell-depleted T cells, or PBMCs.

In the authors' workflow: Nucleated cell number was recorded as an estimate derived from reference gene primer amplification. Some clones are missing from TCRdb's copy, which holds only in-frame ones; the method was immunoSEQ multiplex PCR. V and J calls plus clone size are reproduced from that table; the DNA served to infer D and trimming. Of over 45,000 clones in the sample, about four fifths are singletons; the top ten hold over 7%. The CDR3 has 15 residues. Germline V CDR1 and CDR2: SGHAT, FQDESV (reference sequence). The junction had 3 bases not matched to a gene; V was cut back by 3 bases and J by 1 base.

The TCR comes from a man aged 55 to 70 with active COVID-19. The sequencing sample was made of peripheral blood. This chain connects TRBV11-1 to TRBJ2-7, with 10 positions matching TRBD1. DNA for the CDR3: TGTGCCAGCAGCTTGGGACAGGGGCCATCCTACGAGCAGTACTTC. It specifies CASSLGQGPSYEQYF.